These 9 T cell receptor beta chains came from one sample sequenced in a study of blood T cells in healthy people across ages (dated by TCRdb to the mid-2010s). Receptor libraries were prepared by 5' RACE. The sequencer was an Illumina HiSeq 2500. A second roughly 6 to 12 cycle PCR used a sample-barcoded 5' primer and a J-beta primer mix. The public reads were run again by TCRdb, first through fastp at Q25 and then through MiXCR, and only productive beta chains were kept. Each CDR3 protein appears once, grouped with its most common genes and DNA. The sample table holds roughly 800,000 distinct CDR3 sequences, of which roughly 50% were seen once. The ten largest clones represent over 20% of the sample. The sample consisted of blood. These receptors were obtained from a man aged 25 to 45 in good health.

The chain joins TRBV6-5 to TRBJ2-1; 10 positions match TRBD2. The CDR3 is made up of 15 amino acids. The V gene's germline CDR1 is MNHEY and CDR2 SVGAGI. J gave up 7 bases and V 8 bases, and 11 bases lay outside the gene matches. The CDR3 sequence: CASRPSGSFLNEQFF. DNA of the CDR3: TGTGCCAGCCGTCCTAGCGGGAGTTTTTTAAATGAGCAGTTCTTC.

This clonotype was seen more than once but under ten times. This clone may be a read error of a much larger clone one base away. The rearrangement uses TRBV27 and TRBJ2-1, with D unresolved. CDR3 length equals 12 residues. The germline V gene has CDR1 MNHEY and CDR2 SMNVEV (reference sequence). With 6 bases removed from V and 3 bases from J, the gap between germline ends came to 6 bases. DNA for the CDR3: TGTGCCAGCAGGTTAAACTACAATGAGCAGTTCTTC. Translating it yields CASRLNYNEQFF.

V gene TRBV7-8 combines with J gene TRBJ2-7; 8 bases map to TRBD2. This CDR3 has 16 amino acids. Trimming removed 7 bases from V and 3 bases from J; junction bases left unmatched: 14. CDR1 and CDR2 from the germline V gene are SGHVS and FQNEAQ. The CDR3, as DNA: TGTGCCAGCACCTCAAGCGGGGGACCCCGACGCTACGAGCAGTACTTC. It encodes CASTSSGGPRRYEQYF.

This clonotype has only a few counts. V usage is TRBV7-2 and J usage is TRBJ2-5; 7 bases are shared with TRBD1. The junction had 9 bases not matched to a gene; V was cut back by 6 bases and J by 2 bases. The CDR3 length is 15 residues. Germline V lookup: CDR1 SGHTA, CDR2 FQGNSA. For the CDR3, the DNA is TGTGCCAGCAGTTATAACAGGGGATCTCAAGAGACCCAGTACTTC. It codes for CASSYNRGSQETQYF. The whole variable domain, remainder taken from reference TRBV7-2 and TRBJ2-5, is GAGVSQSPSNKVTEKGKDVELRCDPISGHTALYWYRQSLGQGLEFLIYFQGNSAPDKSGLPSDRFSAERTGGSVSTLTIQRTQQEDSAVYLCASSYNRGSQETQYFGPGTRLLVL.

This chain links TRBV12-3 or TRBV12-4 with TRBJ1-1, with 8 bases lining up with TRBD1. The CDR3 contains 16 residues. The ends lost 1 base at V and 5 bases at J; junction bases unmatched: 9. CDR3 nucleotides: TGTGCCAGCAGTTTAGTGTCAGGGGGCGCGAGGACTGAAGCTTTCTTT. Its protein is CASSLVSGGARTEAFF.

The V call is TRBV20-1, the J call TRBJ2-1; possibly TRBD2 for D (6 bases). The V gene lost 3 bases and the J gene lost 2 bases, with 14 bases spanning the gap. Germline V CDR1 and CDR2: DFQATT, SNEGSKA (reference sequence). This CDR3 has 15 residues. CDR3 region: CSARDKLAPYNEQFF. The CDR3 DNA reads TGCAGTGCTAGGGATAAACTAGCCCCCTACAATGAGCAGTTCTTC.

On this clonotype itself: A read error may produce the germline difference seen at one junction end. This rearrangement joins TRBV7-2 to TRBJ1-4; D might be TRBD1 (6 bases). This CDR3 has 17 amino acids. CDR1 is SGHTA, CDR2 FQGNSA, per germline. CDR3 region: CASSLVGGAPTNEKLFF. The CDR3 coding sequence is TGTGCTAGCAGCTTAGTCGGGGGCGCCCCGACTAATGAAAAACTGTTTTTT.

This clonotype was seen only a few times. The chain is built from TRBV30 and TRBJ1-1; D is unresolved. The CDR3 length is 12 residues. The V end lost 4 bases, the J end lost 7 bases, and 13 bases lay between the germline ends. Germline V gene sequence: CDR1 GTSNPN, CDR2 SVGIG (reference sequence). CDR3 sequence: CAWTPPSREAFF. The DNA for the CDR3 is TGTGCCTGGACTCCCCCCTCGCGTGAAGCTTTCTTT.

The CDR3 region has the DNA TGCAGTGCTAAAGGTTTGAGTCAGCCCCAGCATTTT. It encodes CSAKGLSQPQHF. V usage is TRBV20-1 and J usage is TRBJ1-5, with D uncertain. Trimming shortened V by 4 bases and J by 6 bases, and 10 bases separated the two germline ends. Germline CDR1 is DFQATT and CDR2 is SNEGSKA (reference sequence). CDR3 length: 12 amino acids.